These 30 T cell receptor beta chains share one sample of origin, sequenced in a study of cytomegalovirus exposure and HLA in healthy donors. The study ran its PCR with 60 Vbeta and 13 Jbeta primers. Using immunoSEQ multiplex PCR, the repertoire was profiled, and TCRdb retains in-frame clones only, with some absent. The profile shows approximately 86,000 clones, approximately 70% of them singletons. Sequences were obtained from PBMCs. The receptors derive from a man in his 60s in good health and CMV-seronegative.

The chain is built from TRBV27 and TRBJ1-6; 9 nucleotides agree with TRBD1. The CDR3 covers 13 residues. The germline V gene encodes CDR1 MNHEY and CDR2 SMNVEV (reference sequence). Germline trimming cut 7 bases from V and 6 bases from J; bases unmatched to any gene: 1. The DNA for the CDR3 is TGTGCCAGCAAGGGACAGGGTAATTCACCCCTCCACTTT. The encoded protein is CASKGQGNSPLHF.

The CDR3 bases are TGTGCCAGCAGCCCCACCCGGACTAGCCGAGAGACCCAGTACTTC. It is translated as CASSPTRTSRETQYF. V gene TRBV2 combines with J gene TRBJ2-5, with 8 positions matching TRBD2. The CDR3 covers 15 residues. From germline, CDR1 is SNHLY and CDR2 FYNNEI. With V trimmed by 6 bases and J by 4 bases, 10 bases remained unmatched.

V and J are TRBV4-1 and TRBJ1-1; the match to TRBD1 covers 8 bases. The ends lost 4 bases at V and 2 bases at J; junction bases unmatched: 3. CDR1 is MGHRA and CDR2 is YSYEKL in the germline V gene. There are 14 residues in the CDR3. CDR3 sequence reads: CASSRTGLNTEAFF. In DNA, the CDR3 is TGCGCCAGCAGCCGGACAGGGCTTAACACTGAAGCTTTCTTT.

This rearrangement joins TRBV5-1 to TRBJ2-1; 11 positions match TRBD2. The CDR3 has 17 amino acids. The V and J ends lost 4 bases and 2 bases, in that order; junction bases with no gene match: 8. Germline-derived CDR1 and CDR2 are SGHRS and YFSETQ. The chain's CDR3 is CASSPRLAGTTYNEQFF. The CDR3 DNA is TGCGCCAGCAGCCCAAGACTAGCGGGAACGACCTACAATGAGCAGTTCTTC.

V is TRBV5-6 and J is TRBJ2-7, with TRBD2 matching over 9 bases. The CDR3 contains 16 residues. V lost 4 bases, J lost 3 bases, and 11 bases stayed unmatched. Germline V gives CDR1 SGHDT, CDR2 YYEEEE. The CDR3 DNA follows: TGTGCCAGCAGCCCTGAGGGACTAGCAATTGGCTACGAGCAGTACTTC. It is translated as CASSPEGLAIGYEQYF. Together with reference TRBV5-6 and TRBJ2-7, the CDR3 gives the full variable domain: DAGVTQSPTHLIKTRGQQVTLRCSPKSGHDTVSWYQQALGQGPQFIFQYYEEEERQRGNFPDRFSGHQFPNYSSELNVNALLLGDSALYLCASSPEGLAIGYEQYFGPGTRLTVT.

This clone was detected a few times. The V and J genes are TRBV29-1 and TRBJ2-1; 13 nucleotides align to TRBD2. CDR1 SQVTM and CDR2 ANQGSEA come from the germline V gene. This CDR3 region has 14 residues. V shed 4 bases and J 8 bases; nucleotides not matched to a gene: 5. The CDR3 bases are TGCAGCGTTGGACTAGCGGGAGGTCTGGATGAGCAGTTCTTC. It encodes CSVGLAGGLDEQFF.

The chain links TRBV11-2 to TRBJ2-5; TRBD1 is a possible D gene (6 bases). CDR1 is SGHAT, CDR2 FQNNGV, per germline. There are 17 residues in the CDR3. The V end lost 4 bases, the J end lost 5 bases, and 23 bases lay between the germline ends. This chain's CDR3 is CASSSGWGQGPSETQYF. The CDR3 nucleotides read TGTGCCAGCAGCTCAGGGTGGGGGCAGGGGCCATCGGAGACCCAGTACTTC.

This clone has only one observation. This chain links TRBV5-4 with TRBJ2-3, with 7 bases aligning to TRBD2. In germline, CDR1 is SGHNT, CDR2 YYREEE (reference sequence). V trimming: 3 bases; J trimming: 2 bases; junction bases outside the gene matches: 6. The CDR3 sequence is 15 residues long. CDR3 nucleotides: TGTGCCAGCAGCTCCCTAGCGGAAAACACAGATACGCAGTATTTT. Protein sequence: CASSSLAENTDTQYF.

This clone appeared a few times. The chain carries TRBV5-6 and TRBJ1-3; D ambiguous. Germline loops: CDR1 SGHDT, CDR2 YYEEEE. V was shortened by 1 base and J by 3 bases, with 11 bases between the two germline ends. The CDR3 totals 15 residues. The CDR3 DNA follows: TGTGCCAGCAGCTTGCCGGGTCTCCGTGGAAACACCATATATTTT. Protein: CASSLPGLRGNTIYF.

The rearrangement uses TRBV19 and TRBJ1-5; 10 nucleotides agree with TRBD1. The CDR3 consists of 15 residues. After removal of 6 bases from V and 5 bases from J, the junction contained 7 bases not matched to a gene. Germline V CDR1 and CDR2: LNHDA, SQIVND (reference sequence). CDR3 coding DNA: TGTGCCAGTAGCACGACAGGGGGCACCGATCAGCCCCAGCATTTT. It translates to CASSTTGGTDQPQHF.

The chain joins TRBV6-5 to TRBJ1-6, with D possibly being TRBD1 (5 bases). Per germline, CDR1 MNHEY and CDR2 SVGAGI. This CDR3 has 15 residues. The V end lost 6 bases, the J end lost 9 bases, and 18 bases lay between the germline ends. CDR3 DNA: TGTGCCAGCAGCGCTCAACGGGGGGGAGGTTCACCCCTCCACTTT. This codes for CASSAQRGGGSPLHF.

The chain joins TRBV2 to TRBJ2-1; D is possibly TRBD1 (6 bases). The CDR3 extends over 15 amino acids. Deletions cut 4 bases from V and 5 bases from J, with 15 bases between. CDR1 is SNHLY and CDR2 is FYNNEI in the germline V gene. The chain's CDR3 is CASSATNRENNEQFF. In DNA, the CDR3 is TGTGCCAGCAGTGCCACCAACAGGGAGAACAATGAGCAGTTCTTC.

This clone was picked up one time. The chain is built from TRBV5-1 and TRBJ1-3; 7 nucleotides align to TRBD1. Germline V gene data show CDR1 as SGHRS and CDR2 as YFSETQ. J lost 2 bases, V lost 2 bases, and 4 bases had no gene match. The CDR3 is 15 amino acids. CDR3 bases: TGCGCCAGCAGCTTTTCCGGGACAGCTGGAAACACCATATATTTT. This gives the protein CASSFSGTAGNTIYF.

The V gene is TRBV5-4, the J gene TRBJ2-2; weak D call: TRBD2 (6 bases). CDR3 length equals 15 residues. Germline V gene data show CDR1 as SGHNT and CDR2 as YYREEE (reference sequence). Trimming took off 0 bases at V and 6 bases at J, with 12 bases between the two ends. The CDR3 is CASSLVTTGAGELFF. The CDR3 DNA reads TGTGCCAGCAGCTTGGTAACGACGGGGGCCGGGGAGCTGTTTTTT.

This chain connects TRBV7-2 to TRBJ2-7; weak D call: TRBD1 (5 bases). Germline values: CDR1 SGHTA, CDR2 FQGNSA. The CDR3 length is 12 residues. V was shortened by 5 bases and J by 3 bases, with 8 bases between the two germline ends. The CDR3 DNA sequence: TGTGCCAGCAGCCCGGACATCTACGAGCAGTACTTC. It translates to CASSPDIYEQYF.

This rearrangement joins TRBV6-5 to TRBJ1-2; D gene unclear. The CDR3 consists of 14 residues. Trimming left V 10 bases short and J 8 bases short, with 23 bases between. In germline, CDR1 is MNHEY, CDR2 SVGAGI. The CDR3 nucleotides read TGTGCCACCTCTGTTTCAGAGGGCCGTCGGGGCTACACCTTC. It specifies CATSVSEGRRGYTF.

The chain is built from TRBV4-2 and TRBJ2-1, with D unresolved. Germline CDR1 reads LGHNA; CDR2 reads YNFKEQ. The V gene lost 1 base and the J gene lost 5 bases, with 9 bases spanning the gap. The CDR3 runs to 14 residues. CDR3 protein: CASSQVETNNEQFF. The CDR3, as DNA: TGTGCCAGCAGCCAAGTCGAGACAAACAATGAGCAGTTCTTC.

This chain uses TRBV7-9 with TRBJ1-2; D gene unclear. This CDR3 is 14 amino acids long. V dropped 6 bases and J dropped 13 bases, with 24 bases sitting between them. Germline CDR1 reads SEHNR; CDR2 reads FQNEAQ (reference sequence). The CDR3 coding sequence is TGTGCCAGCAGATCAAACGATGGCAGGAAAGGTGGCACCTTC. It is translated as CASRSNDGRKGGTF.

The V call is TRBV5-1, the J call TRBJ2-5; TRBD1 matches at 8 bases. Trimming took 0 bases from V and 3 from J; bases not matched to a gene: 4. The CDR3 runs to 15 residues. CDR1 is SGHRS and CDR2 is YFSETQ in the germline V gene. In DNA form, the CDR3 reads TGCGCCAGCAGCTTGGGGGACAGGTTAAAAGAGACCCAGTACTTC. Protein product: CASSLGDRLKETQYF.

V is TRBV5-1 and J is TRBJ2-1, with 11 bases lining up with TRBD1. Germline CDR1 and CDR2: SGHRS and YFSETQ. V was pared by 3 bases and J by 6 bases, with 5 bases of the junction left unmatched. This CDR3 spans 15 amino acids. This chain's CDR3 is CASSSGQGVGNEQFF. The CDR3 bases are TGCGCCAGCAGCTCGGGACAGGGGGTGGGCAATGAGCAGTTCTTC.

V usage is TRBV10-3 and J usage is TRBJ1-1; 9 bases fit TRBD1. Germline V gene lookup returns CDR1 ENHRY and CDR2 SYGVKD. The CDR3 consists of 11 residues. Losses at the gene ends were 10 bases for V and 6 bases for J; bases not matched to a gene: 3. CDR3 sequence reads: CATGTGSEAFF. The CDR3 DNA follows: TGTGCCACCGGGACAGGGTCTGAAGCTTTCTTT.

The chain is built from TRBV7-2 and TRBJ1-5; TRBD1 matches 7 bases. J was trimmed by 5 bases and V by 2 bases; bases with no gene match: 6. Germline V gene data show CDR1 as SGHTA and CDR2 as FQGNSA. This CDR3 region has 15 residues. CDR3 DNA: TGTGCCAGCAGCTTAACTACAGGGGAACATCAGCCCCAGCATTTT. The encoded protein is CASSLTTGEHQPQHF.

This sequence joins TRBV7-2 and TRBJ2-7; D might be TRBD1 (5 bases). The germline gives CDR1 SGHTA, CDR2 FQGNSA. The V end was cut by 8 bases, the J end by 0 bases, with 17 bases between. This CDR3 comprises 15 residues. The DNA for the CDR3 is TGTGCCAGCGGTGAAGGGGTCGGAAGCTCCTACGAGCAGTACTTC. Its protein is CASGEGVGSSYEQYF.

This clone has a handful of counts. This chain joins TRBV7-2 and TRBJ2-1; 8 nucleotides match TRBD2. J lost 4 bases, V lost 1 base, and 6 bases had no gene match. The CDR3 sequence is 16 residues long. Germline values: CDR1 SGHTA, CDR2 FQGNSA. CDR3 in amino acids: CASSLVGRGAYNEQFF. CDR3 DNA sequence: TGTGCCAGCAGCTTAGTTGGGCGGGGGGCTTACAATGAGCAGTTCTTC.

The rearrangement uses TRBV19 and TRBJ2-1, with 11 nucleotides matching TRBD2. CDR1 and CDR2 (germline): LNHDA, SQIVND (reference sequence). With V trimmed by 7 bases and J by 6 bases, 8 bases remained unmatched. This CDR3 spans 15 amino acids. The CDR3 coding sequence is TGTGCCAGTAAACCCGGCCTAGCGGGAGGCAATGAGCAGTTCTTC. Protein: CASKPGLAGGNEQFF. Full variable domain (rest looked up from reference TRBV19 and TRBJ2-1): DGGITQSPKYLFRKEGQNVTLSCEQNLNHDAMYWYRQDPGQGLRLIYYSQIVNDFQKGDIAEGYSVSREKKESFPLTVTSAQKNPTAFYLCASKPGLAGGNEQFFGPGTRLTVL.

The chain has TRBV7-9 and TRBJ2-5; 7 bases map to TRBD1. Looked up from germline, CDR1 is SEHNR and CDR2 is FQNEAQ (reference sequence). The CDR3 sequence is 14 residues long. Trimming cost V 5 bases and J 5 bases; bases outside gene matches: 8. The CDR3 here is CASSQPGGLETQYF. The CDR3, as DNA: TGTGCCAGCAGCCAACCAGGGGGTTTGGAGACCCAGTACTTC.

The rearrangement uses TRBV7-9 and TRBJ1-5, with TRBD1 identical over 8 bases. Germline CDR1 and CDR2: SEHNR and FQNEAQ (reference sequence). The J segment lost 4 bases and the V segment lost 1 base, leaving 3 bases of the junction unmatched. CDR3 size: 15 residues. The CDR3 bases are TGTGCCAGCAGCTTAGGACAGGGGAGAAATCAGCCCCAGCATTTT. It yields the protein CASSLGQGRNQPQHF.

This chain connects TRBV7-6 to TRBJ2-5, with no clear D. The CDR3 length is 12 residues. The ends were cut back, 5 bases at V and 5 bases at J, with 9 bases in the middle. Germline values: CDR1 SGHVS, CDR2 FNYEAQ. Written as DNA, the CDR3 is TGTGCCAGCAGCGAGACCAGGGAGACCCAGTACTTC. Protein product: CASSETRETQYF.

In this sample, this clone turned up a few times. The CDR3 DNA sequence: TGTGCCAGTAGTGCCGACAGGGTCTTGGCTGAAGCTTTCTTT. Its protein is CASSADRVLAEAFF. This chain links TRBV19 with TRBJ1-1; TRBD1 matches at 7 bases. Germline V gene sequence: CDR1 LNHDA, CDR2 SQIVND (reference sequence). The V and J ends lost 5 bases and 6 bases, in that order; junction bases with no gene match: 9. The CDR3 is made up of 14 amino acids.

The V call is TRBV19, the J call TRBJ2-2; TRBD2 matches at 10 bases. J gave up 6 bases and V 2 bases, and 12 bases lay outside the gene matches. The CDR3 is made up of 18 amino acids. Germline values: CDR1 LNHDA, CDR2 SQIVND (reference sequence). The CDR3, as DNA: TGTGCCAGTAGTATACGGCCTAGCGGGAGTACGGTCGCCGGGGAGCTGTTTTTT. Protein product: CASSIRPSGSTVAGELFF.